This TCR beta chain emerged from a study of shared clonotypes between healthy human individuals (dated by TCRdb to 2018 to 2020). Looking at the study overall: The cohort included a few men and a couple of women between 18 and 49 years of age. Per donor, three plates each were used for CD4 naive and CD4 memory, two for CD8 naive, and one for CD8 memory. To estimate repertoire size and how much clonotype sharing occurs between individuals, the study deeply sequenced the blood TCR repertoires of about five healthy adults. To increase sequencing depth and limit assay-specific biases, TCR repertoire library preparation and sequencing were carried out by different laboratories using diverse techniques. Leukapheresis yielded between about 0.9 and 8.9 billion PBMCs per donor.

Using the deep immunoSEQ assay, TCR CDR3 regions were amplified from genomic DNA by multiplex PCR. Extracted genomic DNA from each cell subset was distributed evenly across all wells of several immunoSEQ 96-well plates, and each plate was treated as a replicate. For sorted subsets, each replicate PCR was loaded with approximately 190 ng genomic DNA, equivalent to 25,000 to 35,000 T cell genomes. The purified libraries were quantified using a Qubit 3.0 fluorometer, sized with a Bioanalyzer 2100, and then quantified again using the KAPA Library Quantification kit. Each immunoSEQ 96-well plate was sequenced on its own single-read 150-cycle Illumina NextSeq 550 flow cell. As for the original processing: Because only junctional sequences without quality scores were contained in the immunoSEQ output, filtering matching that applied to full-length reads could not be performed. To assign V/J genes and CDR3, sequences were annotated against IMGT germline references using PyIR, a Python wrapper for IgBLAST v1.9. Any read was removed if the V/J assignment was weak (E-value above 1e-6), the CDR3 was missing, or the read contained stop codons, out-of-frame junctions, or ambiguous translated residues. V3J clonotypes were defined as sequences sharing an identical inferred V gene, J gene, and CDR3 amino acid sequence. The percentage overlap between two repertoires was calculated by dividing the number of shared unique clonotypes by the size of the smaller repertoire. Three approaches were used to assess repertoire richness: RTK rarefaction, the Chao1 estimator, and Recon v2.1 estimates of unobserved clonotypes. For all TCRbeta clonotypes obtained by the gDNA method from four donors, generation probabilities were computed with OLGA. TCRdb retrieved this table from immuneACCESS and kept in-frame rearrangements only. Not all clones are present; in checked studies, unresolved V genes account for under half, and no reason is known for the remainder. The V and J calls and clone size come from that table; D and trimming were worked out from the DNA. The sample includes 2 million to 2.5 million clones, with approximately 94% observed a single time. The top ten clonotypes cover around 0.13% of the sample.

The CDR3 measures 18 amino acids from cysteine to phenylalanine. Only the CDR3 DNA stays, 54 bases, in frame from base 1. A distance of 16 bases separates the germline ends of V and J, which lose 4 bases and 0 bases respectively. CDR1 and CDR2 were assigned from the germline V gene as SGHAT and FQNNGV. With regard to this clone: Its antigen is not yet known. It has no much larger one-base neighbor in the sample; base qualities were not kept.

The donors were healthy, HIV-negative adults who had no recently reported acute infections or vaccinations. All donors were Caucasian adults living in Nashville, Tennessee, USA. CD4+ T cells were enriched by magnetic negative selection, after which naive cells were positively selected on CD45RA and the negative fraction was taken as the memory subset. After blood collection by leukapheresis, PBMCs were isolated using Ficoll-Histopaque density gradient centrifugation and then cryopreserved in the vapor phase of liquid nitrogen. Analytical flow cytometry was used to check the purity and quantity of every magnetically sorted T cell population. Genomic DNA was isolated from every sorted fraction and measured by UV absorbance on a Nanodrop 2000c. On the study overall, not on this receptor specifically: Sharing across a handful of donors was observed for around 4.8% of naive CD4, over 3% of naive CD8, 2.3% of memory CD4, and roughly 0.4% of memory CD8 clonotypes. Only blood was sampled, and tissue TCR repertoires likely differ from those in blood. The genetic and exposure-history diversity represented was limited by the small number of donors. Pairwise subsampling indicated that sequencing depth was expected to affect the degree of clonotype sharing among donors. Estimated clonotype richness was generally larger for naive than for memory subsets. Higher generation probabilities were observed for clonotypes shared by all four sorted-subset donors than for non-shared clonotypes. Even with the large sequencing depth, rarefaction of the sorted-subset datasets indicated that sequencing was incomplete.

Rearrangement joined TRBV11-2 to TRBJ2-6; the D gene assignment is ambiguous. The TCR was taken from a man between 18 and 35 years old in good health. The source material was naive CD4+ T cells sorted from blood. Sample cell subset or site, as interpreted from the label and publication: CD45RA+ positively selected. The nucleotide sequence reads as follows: TGTGCCAGCAGCTCCCAGGTGGCCCCCAGCTCTGGGGCCAACGTCCTGACTTTC. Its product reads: CASSSQVAPSSGANVLTF. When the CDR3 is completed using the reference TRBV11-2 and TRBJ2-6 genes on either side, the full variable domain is EAGVAQSPRYKIIEKRQSVAFWCNPISGHATLYWYQQILGQGPKLLIQFQNNGVVDDSQLPKDRFSAERLKGVDSTLKIQPAKLEDSAVYLCASSSQVAPSSGANVLTFGAGSRLTVL.